What follows are 32 T cell receptor beta chains derived from one specimen sequenced in a study of T cells expressing NK-cell markers. Reanalyzing the 5' RACE reads, TCRdb keeps one entry per CDR3 protein, without DNA. Here the sample table reports about 260,000 distinct CDR3 sequences. Sample: blood T cells: a sorted CD56 or NKG2C T cell subset, CD4+ or CD8+ T cells, or bulk PBMC T cells (not recorded which). The receptors here all came from a man between 18 and 35 years old in good health.

The gene calls are TRBV19 and TRBJ1-1; TCRdb outputs TRBD1, but without DNA this stays unchecked. This CDR3 comprises 14 residues. The germline V gene encodes CDR1 LNHDA and CDR2 SQIVND (reference sequence). This CDR3 is CASNTARMNTEAFF. Complete variable domain (other parts from reference TRBV19 and TRBJ1-1): DGGITQSPKYLFRKEGQNVTLSCEQNLNHDAMYWYRQDPGQGLRLIYYSQIVNDFQKGDIAEGYSVSREKKESFPLTVTSAQKNPTAFYLCASNTARMNTEAFFGQGTRLTVV.

The genes are TRBV30 and TRBJ2-5; TCRdb designates TRBD1, a call that cannot be tested without DNA. CDR1 GTSNPN and CDR2 SVGIG come from the germline V gene (reference sequence). The CDR3 has 11 amino acids. CDR3: CAVGARETQYF.

The chain uses TRBV12-3 or TRBV12-4 and TRBJ2-5. The CDR3 spans 13 residues. The CDR3 reads CASSARDRETQYF.

The V and J genes are TRBV2 and TRBJ2-1; the D call of TRBD2 rests on TCRdb alone, since no DNA is present to check it. CDR3 length: 15 amino acids. Germline-derived CDR1 and CDR2 are SNHLY and FYNNEI. CDR3: CASSSRLAGGPEQFF.

The V gene is TRBV5-6, the J gene TRBJ2-1; with no DNA, the TCRdb D assignment of TRBD1 cannot be verified. The CDR3 length is 16 residues. Germline assignment: CDR1 SGHDT and CDR2 YYEEEE. CDR3 residues: CASSFLGGQGIDEQFF.

J is TRBJ2-1 and V is TRBV6-5; TCRdb names TRBD2, which stays unverified in the absence of DNA. The CDR3 totals 12 residues. CDR1 is MNHEY, CDR2 SVGAGI, per germline. This CDR3 is CATSRRDNEQFF.

The V gene is TRBV3-1, the J gene TRBJ2-1; TCRdb reports TRBD2, a call that lacks DNA to check it against. Germline V gene lookup returns CDR1 LGHDT and CDR2 YNNKEL (reference sequence). CDR3 size: 17 residues. The chain's CDR3 is CASSQERGTPAYNEQFF.

This chain joins TRBV12-3 or TRBV12-4 and TRBJ2-1. The CDR3 loop spans 13 amino acids. The CDR3 region is CASIERSYNEQFF.

The chain's CDR3 is CSARGGTSPLHF. The chain uses TRBV20-1 and TRBJ1-6; there is no DNA to check the TCRdb D call of TRBD1. There are 12 residues in the CDR3. Germline CDR1 DFQATT, CDR2 SNEGSKA (reference sequence).

The V gene is TRBV15, the J gene TRBJ2-2; the TCRdb call, TRBD1, lacks DNA for checking. The CDR3 spans 14 residues. Germline CDR1 and CDR2: LNHNV and YYDKDF (reference sequence). The CDR3 reads CATSRAGATGELFF.

The chain is built from TRBV27 and TRBJ2-3; TCRdb's D call of TRBD1 is untestable without DNA. The CDR3 extends over 14 amino acids. The germline V gene has CDR1 MNHEY and CDR2 SMNVEV (reference sequence). The CDR3 loop is CASTRDRATDTQYF.

This CDR3 is CASSGQNNSPLHF. The V and J genes are TRBV12-3 or TRBV12-4 and TRBJ1-6. The CDR3 totals 13 residues.

The CDR3 loop is CASSLGLSGSSTGELFF. J is TRBJ2-2 and V is TRBV5-6; the D call of TRBD2 rests on TCRdb alone, since no DNA is present to check it. The germline CDR1 and CDR2 sequences are SGHDT and YYEEEE. This CDR3 has 17 residues.

This sequence joins TRBV11-2 and TRBJ2-7; the D call of TRBD1 rests on TCRdb alone, since no DNA is present to check it. The length of the CDR3 is 18 residues. Germline assignment: CDR1 SGHAT and CDR2 FQNNGV. CDR3 loop: CASSLVTSGAGGSYEQYF.

CDR3 loop: CATSRDLTGLETQYF. This chain joins TRBV15 and TRBJ2-5; as DNA is missing, the TRBD1 call by TCRdb cannot be tested. The CDR3 consists of 15 residues. CDR1 and CDR2 from the germline V gene are LNHNV and YYDKDF (reference sequence).

This rearrangement joins TRBV7-2 to TRBJ1-6; the D gene TCRdb calls, TRBD1, cannot be checked with no DNA. The CDR3 is made up of 13 amino acids. Germline assignment: CDR1 SGHTA and CDR2 FQGNSA. CDR3 loop: CASRQGVGGALHF.

The chain has TRBV12-5 and TRBJ2-1; TCRdb returns TRBD1, unconfirmable since there is no DNA. The V gene's germline CDR1 is LGHNT and CDR2 FRNRAP. The CDR3 contains 14 residues. The CDR3 loop is CASVGAGHPNEQFF.

This CDR3 is CASSWTGRGYGYTF. The rearrangement uses TRBV28 and TRBJ1-2; TCRdb indicates TRBD1, and absent DNA this call remains unverified. The germline gives CDR1 MDHEN, CDR2 SYDVKM. This CDR3 region has 14 residues.

The chain joins TRBV29-1 to TRBJ2-1; TCRdb lists TRBD2, though no DNA is available to test this call. The CDR3 covers 13 residues. Germline lookup yields CDR1 SQVTM and CDR2 ANQGSEA. This chain's CDR3 is CSGGESSYNEQFF.

CDR3: CASSYSGRSNEQFF. The rearrangement uses TRBV5-1 and TRBJ2-1; TCRdb reports TRBD2, a call that lacks DNA to check it against. This CDR3 is 14 amino acids long. Germline V gene sequence: CDR1 SGHRS, CDR2 YFSETQ.

The genes are TRBV7-9 and TRBJ2-3; checking the TCRdb D call of TRBD1 is not possible without DNA. Germline CDR1 is SEHNR and CDR2 is FQNEAQ (reference sequence). CDR3 size: 16 residues. CDR3 amino acids: CASSQNAGGVTDTQYF.

This chain joins TRBV12-3 or TRBV12-4 and TRBJ2-1. The CDR3 has 15 amino acids. The chain's CDR3 is CASTHSGSSYDEQFF.

This rearrangement joins TRBV7-8 to TRBJ2-1; the TRBD2 assignment by TCRdb is unverifiable without DNA. Germline V gives CDR1 SGHVS, CDR2 FQNEAQ. This CDR3 contains 15 residues. The CDR3 loop reads CASSLLAGTYNEQFF.

The chain recombines TRBV18 with TRBJ1-5. The CDR3 length is 14 residues. Germline V gene sequence: CDR1 KGHSH, CDR2 LQKENI. The chain's CDR3 is CASSPGNGNQPQHF.

The gene calls are TRBV4-1 and TRBJ1-2; TCRdb's D call of TRBD1 is untestable without DNA. The CDR3 runs to 15 residues. From germline, CDR1 is MGHRA and CDR2 YSYEKL. The CDR3 loop reads CASSQEFPGDYGYTF.

The chain employs TRBV12-3 or TRBV12-4 and TRBJ2-1. The CDR3 length is 16 residues. CDR3 residues: CASSSTDRGSDHEQFF.

This chain joins TRBV4-1 and TRBJ2-2; the TRBD1 assignment by TCRdb is unverifiable without DNA. Germline V lookup: CDR1 MGHRA, CDR2 YSYEKL. The CDR3 totals 16 residues. The CDR3 loop reads CASSHPGRQGDGELFF.

The V call is TRBV9, the J call TRBJ2-1; TCRdb's D gene call, TRBD2, goes unchecked for lack of DNA. CDR1 is SGDLS, CDR2 YYNGEE, per germline. CDR3 length: 16 amino acids. Here the CDR3 reads CASSVEGTSGSHEQFF. Complete variable domain (other parts from reference TRBV9 and TRBJ2-1): DSGVTQTPKHLITATGQRVTLRCSPRSGDLSVYWYQQSLDQGLQFLIQYYNGEERAKGNILERFSAQQFPDLHSELNLSSLELGDSALYFCASSVEGTSGSHEQFFGPGTRLTVL.

The chain is built from TRBV11-2 and TRBJ2-2; TCRdb's D call of TRBD2 is untestable without DNA. CDR1 SGHAT and CDR2 FQNNGV come from the germline V gene. CDR3 length equals 17 residues. The CDR3 here is CASSWGLAGGPTGELFF.

J is TRBJ1-1 and V is TRBV6-2 or TRBV6-3; as DNA is missing, the TRBD1 call by TCRdb cannot be tested. Per the germline V gene, CDR1 is MNHEY and CDR2 is SVGEGT. CDR3 length: 14 amino acids. CDR3 loop: CASSYGQPGTEAFF.

The chain is built from TRBV29-1 and TRBJ2-5; TCRdb reports TRBD2, a call that lacks DNA to check it against. The germline CDR1 and CDR2 sequences are SQVTM and ANQGSEA. The CDR3 contains 15 residues. The CDR3 sequence: CSVGGQGPLQETQYF.

The chain links TRBV5-1 to TRBJ1-2; as DNA is missing, the TRBD1 call by TCRdb cannot be tested. CDR3 size: 16 residues. Germline V gives CDR1 SGHRS, CDR2 YFSETQ. The CDR3 reads CASSLDVAGFDYGYTF.